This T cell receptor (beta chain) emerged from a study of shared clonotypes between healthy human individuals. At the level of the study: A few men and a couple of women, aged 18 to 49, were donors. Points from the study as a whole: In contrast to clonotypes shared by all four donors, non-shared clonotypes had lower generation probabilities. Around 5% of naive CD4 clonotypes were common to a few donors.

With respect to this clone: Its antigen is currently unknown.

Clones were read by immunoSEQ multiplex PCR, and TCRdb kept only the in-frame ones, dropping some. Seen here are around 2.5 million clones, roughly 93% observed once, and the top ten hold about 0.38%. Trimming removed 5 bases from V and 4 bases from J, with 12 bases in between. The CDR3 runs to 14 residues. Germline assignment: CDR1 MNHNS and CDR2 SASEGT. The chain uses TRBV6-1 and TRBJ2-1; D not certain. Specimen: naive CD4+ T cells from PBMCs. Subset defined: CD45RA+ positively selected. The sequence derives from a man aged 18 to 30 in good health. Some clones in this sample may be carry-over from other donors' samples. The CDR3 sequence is CASSMSLLYNEQFF. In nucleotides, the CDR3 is TGTGCCAGCAGTATGTCTCTTCTTTACAATGAGCAGTTCTTC.